This T cell receptor beta chain was obtained from a study of blood T cell repertoires in COVID-19. About the study: Samples of COVID-19 (acute and convalescent) were obtained from the United States, Italy and Spain. T cells, B-cell-depleted T cells, or PBMCs provided the cDNA or gDNA that served as material.

Original methodology: Reference gene primer amplification in the assay estimated nucleated cell counts. TCRdb's copy holds only in-frame clones and misses some; the assay was immunoSEQ multiplex PCR. D and trimming were read from the DNA, whereas the V and J calls and clone size are those reported in that table. The sample has hundreds of thousands of clones, approximately 86% seen once; the top ten hold approximately 0.8%. CDR3 size: 13 residues. V gave up 6 bases and J gave up 5 bases, with 11 bases separating them. Looked up from germline, CDR1 is SGHTA and CDR2 is FQGNSA. The source material was peripheral blood. The receptor comes from a woman in her thirties with acute or convalescent COVID-19. The chain couples TRBV7-2 to TRBJ2-1; D gene ambiguous. The CDR3 sequence: CASRGEVHNEQFF. DNA of the CDR3: TGTGCCAGCAGGGGTGAGGTCCACAATGAGCAGTTCTTC.